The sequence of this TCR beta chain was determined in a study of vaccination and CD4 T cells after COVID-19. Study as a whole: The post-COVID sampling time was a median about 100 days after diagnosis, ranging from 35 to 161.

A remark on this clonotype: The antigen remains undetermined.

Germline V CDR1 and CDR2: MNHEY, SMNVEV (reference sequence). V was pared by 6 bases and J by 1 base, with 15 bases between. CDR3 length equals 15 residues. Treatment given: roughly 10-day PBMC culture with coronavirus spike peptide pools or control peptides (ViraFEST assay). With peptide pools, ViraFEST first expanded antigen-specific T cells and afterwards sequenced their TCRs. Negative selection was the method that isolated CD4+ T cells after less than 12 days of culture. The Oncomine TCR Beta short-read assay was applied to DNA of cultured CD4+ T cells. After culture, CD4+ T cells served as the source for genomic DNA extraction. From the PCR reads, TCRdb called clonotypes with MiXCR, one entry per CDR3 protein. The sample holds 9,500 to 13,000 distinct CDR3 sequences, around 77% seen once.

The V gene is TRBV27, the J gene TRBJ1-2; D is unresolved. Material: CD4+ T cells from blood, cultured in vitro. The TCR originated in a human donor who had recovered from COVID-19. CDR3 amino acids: CASRPTPGVNYGYTF. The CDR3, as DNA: TGTGCCAGCAGGCCTACCCCGGGAGTTAACTATGGCTACACCTTC.